Detailed here is one T cell receptor (beta chain). CDR3 size: 15 residues. V was pared by 4 bases and J by 2 bases, with 15 bases between. In germline, CDR1 is SGDLS, CDR2 YYNGEE. The data originate from a study of cytomegalovirus exposure and HLA in healthy donors. The study ran its PCR with 60 Vbeta and 13 Jbeta primers. This table comes from immunoSEQ multiplex PCR, and its TCRdb copy is limited to in-frame clones, with some not included. The repertoire consists of around 150,000 clones, with about 68% occurring once and the leading ten covering 1.3% to 1.5%. V is TRBV9 and J is TRBJ2-5; TRBD2 might be the D (6 bases). The sample was PBMCs. This TCR was recovered from a man aged 18 to 30 in good health and CMV-seronegative. The CDR3 reads CASSPEGGVQETQYF. The CDR3, as DNA: TGTGCCAGCAGCCCGGAGGGCGGGGTACAAGAGACCCAGTACTTC. Variable domain in full (rest from reference TRBV9 and TRBJ2-5): DSGVTQTPKHLITATGQRVTLRCSPRSGDLSVYWYQQSLDQGLQFLIQYYNGEERAKGNILERFSAQQFPDLHSELNLSSLELGDSALYFCASSPEGGVQETQYFGPGTRLLVL.